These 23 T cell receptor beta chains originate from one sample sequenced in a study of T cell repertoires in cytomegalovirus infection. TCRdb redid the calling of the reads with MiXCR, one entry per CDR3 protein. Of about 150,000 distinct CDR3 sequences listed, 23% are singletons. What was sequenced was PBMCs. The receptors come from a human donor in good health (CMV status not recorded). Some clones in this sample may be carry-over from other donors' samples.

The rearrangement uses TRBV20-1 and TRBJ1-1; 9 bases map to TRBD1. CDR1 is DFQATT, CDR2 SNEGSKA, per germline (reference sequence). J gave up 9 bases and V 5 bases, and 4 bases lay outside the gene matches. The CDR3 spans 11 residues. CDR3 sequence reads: CSAGQGIKAFF. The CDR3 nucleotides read TGCAGTGCTGGACAGGGGATCAAAGCTTTCTTT.

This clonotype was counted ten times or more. CDR3 amino acids: CASSLGQGVYEQYF. The CDR3 DNA reads TGTGCCAGCAGCTTGGGACAGGGGGTTTACGAGCAGTACTTC. V gene TRBV7-9 combines with J gene TRBJ2-7, with 11 bases matching TRBD1. CDR3 length equals 14 residues. V shed 3 bases and J 4 bases; nucleotides not matched to a gene: 2. Germline lookup yields CDR1 SEHNR and CDR2 FQNEAQ (reference sequence).

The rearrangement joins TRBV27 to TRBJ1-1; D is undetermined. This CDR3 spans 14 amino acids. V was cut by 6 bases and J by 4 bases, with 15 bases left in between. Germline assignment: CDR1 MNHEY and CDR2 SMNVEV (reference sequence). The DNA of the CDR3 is TGTGCCAGCAGGGCCGCCGGTCCCGGCACTGAAGCTTTCTTT. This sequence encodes CASRAAGPGTEAFF.

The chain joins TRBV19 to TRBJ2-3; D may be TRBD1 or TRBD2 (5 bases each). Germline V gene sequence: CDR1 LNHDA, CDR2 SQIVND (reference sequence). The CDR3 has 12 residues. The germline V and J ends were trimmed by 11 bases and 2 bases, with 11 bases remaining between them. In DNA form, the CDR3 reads TGTGCCTCAGCGGACATCACAGATACGCAGTATTTT. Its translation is CASADITDTQYF. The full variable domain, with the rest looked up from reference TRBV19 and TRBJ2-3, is DGGITQSPKYLFRKEGQNVTLSCEQNLNHDAMYWYRQDPGQGLRLIYYSQIVNDFQKGDIAEGYSVSREKKESFPLTVTSAQKNPTAFYLCASADITDTQYFGPGTRLTVL.

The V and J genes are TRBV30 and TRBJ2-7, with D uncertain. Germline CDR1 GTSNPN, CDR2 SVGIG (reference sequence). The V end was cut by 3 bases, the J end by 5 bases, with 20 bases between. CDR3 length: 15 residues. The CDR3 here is CAWSVTPKGWNEQYF. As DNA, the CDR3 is TGTGCCTGGAGCGTTACCCCGAAGGGTTGGAACGAGCAGTACTTC. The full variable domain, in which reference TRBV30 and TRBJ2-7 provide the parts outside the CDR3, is SQTIHQWPATLVQPVGSPLSLECTVEGTSNPNLYWYRQAAGRGLQLLFYSVGIGQISSEVPQNLSASRPQDRQFILSSKKLLLSDSGFYLCAWSVTPKGWNEQYFGPGTRLTVT.

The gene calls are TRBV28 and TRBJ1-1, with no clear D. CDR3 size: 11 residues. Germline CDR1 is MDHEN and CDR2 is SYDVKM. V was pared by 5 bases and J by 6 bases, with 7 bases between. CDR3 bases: TGTGCCAGCAGTACCTCCCCTGAAGCTTTCTTT. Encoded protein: CASSTSPEAFF.

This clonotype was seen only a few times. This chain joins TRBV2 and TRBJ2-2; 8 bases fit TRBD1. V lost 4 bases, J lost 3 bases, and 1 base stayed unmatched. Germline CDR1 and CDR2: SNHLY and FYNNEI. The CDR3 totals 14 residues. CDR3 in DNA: TGTGCCAGCAGTGTGGACAGGGACACCGGGGAGCTGTTTTTT. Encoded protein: CASSVDRDTGELFF.

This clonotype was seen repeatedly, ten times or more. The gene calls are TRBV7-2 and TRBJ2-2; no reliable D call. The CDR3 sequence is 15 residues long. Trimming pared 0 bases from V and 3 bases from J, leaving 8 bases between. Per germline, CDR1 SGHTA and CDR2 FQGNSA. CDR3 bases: TGTGCCAGCAGCTTAGCTTTAGCAGACACCGGGGAGCTGTTTTTT. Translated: CASSLALADTGELFF. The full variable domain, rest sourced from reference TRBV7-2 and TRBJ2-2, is GAGVSQSPSNKVTEKGKDVELRCDPISGHTALYWYRQSLGQGLEFLIYFQGNSAPDKSGLPSDRFSAERTGGSVSTLTIQRTQQEDSAVYLCASSLALADTGELFFGEGSRLTVL.

This CDR3 reads CASSLKTGHEKLFF. The DNA for the CDR3 is TGTGCCAGCAGCCTCAAGACAGGGCATGAAAAACTGTTTTTT. The chain employs TRBV7-9 and TRBJ1-4; 7 bases are a match to TRBD1. Trimming at V came to 5 bases and at J to 6 bases, leaving 6 bases not matched to a gene. Looked up from germline, CDR1 is SEHNR and CDR2 is FQNEAQ (reference sequence). CDR3 length: 14 amino acids.

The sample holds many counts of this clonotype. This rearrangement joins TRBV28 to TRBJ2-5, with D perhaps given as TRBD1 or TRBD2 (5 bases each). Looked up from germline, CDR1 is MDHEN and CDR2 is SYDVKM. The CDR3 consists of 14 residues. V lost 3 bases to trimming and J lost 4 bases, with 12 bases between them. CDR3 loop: CASSFVGVSETQYF. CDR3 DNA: TGTGCCAGCAGTTTTGTGGGGGTTTCAGAGACCCAGTACTTC. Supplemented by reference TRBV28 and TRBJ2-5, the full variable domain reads DVKVTQSSRYLVKRTGEKVFLECVQDMDHENMFWYRQDPGLGLRLIYFSYDVKMKEKGDIPEGYSVSREKKERFSLILESASTNQTSMYLCASSFVGVSETQYFGPGTRLLVL.

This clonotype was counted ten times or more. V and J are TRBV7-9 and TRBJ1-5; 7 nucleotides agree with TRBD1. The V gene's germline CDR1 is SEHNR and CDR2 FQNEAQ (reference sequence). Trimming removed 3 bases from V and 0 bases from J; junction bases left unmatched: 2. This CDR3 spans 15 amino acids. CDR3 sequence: CASSFTGDSNQPQHF. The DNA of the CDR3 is TGTGCCAGCAGCTTTACAGGGGATAGCAATCAGCCCCAGCATTTT.

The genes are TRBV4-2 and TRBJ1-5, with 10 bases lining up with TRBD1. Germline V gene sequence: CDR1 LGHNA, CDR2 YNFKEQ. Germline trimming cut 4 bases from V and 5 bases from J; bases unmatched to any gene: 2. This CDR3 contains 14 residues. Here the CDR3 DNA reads TGTGCCAGCAGCCGCGGGACAGGGGATCAGCCCCAGCATTTT. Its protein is CASSRGTGDQPQHF.

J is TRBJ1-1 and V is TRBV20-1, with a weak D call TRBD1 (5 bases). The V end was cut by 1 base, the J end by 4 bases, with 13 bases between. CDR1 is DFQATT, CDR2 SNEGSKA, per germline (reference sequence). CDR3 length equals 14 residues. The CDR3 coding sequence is TGCAGTGCTAGAGGGGGAGGGGTGTTCACTGAAGCTTTCTTT. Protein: CSARGGGVFTEAFF.

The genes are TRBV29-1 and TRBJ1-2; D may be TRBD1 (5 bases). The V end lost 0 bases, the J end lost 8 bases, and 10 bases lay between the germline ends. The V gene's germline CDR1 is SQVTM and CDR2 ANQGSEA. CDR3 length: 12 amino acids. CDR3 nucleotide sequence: TGCAGCGTTGAAGATCCCAGGGCGGGCTACACCTTC. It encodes CSVEDPRAGYTF.

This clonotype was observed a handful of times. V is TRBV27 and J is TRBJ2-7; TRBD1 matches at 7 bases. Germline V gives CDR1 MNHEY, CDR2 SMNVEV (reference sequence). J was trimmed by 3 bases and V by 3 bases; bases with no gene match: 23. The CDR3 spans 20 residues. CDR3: CASSLKPTGARGSRGYEQYF. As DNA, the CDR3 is TGTGCCAGCAGTTTGAAACCAACAGGGGCAAGGGGGTCTCGGGGCTACGAGCAGTACTTC.

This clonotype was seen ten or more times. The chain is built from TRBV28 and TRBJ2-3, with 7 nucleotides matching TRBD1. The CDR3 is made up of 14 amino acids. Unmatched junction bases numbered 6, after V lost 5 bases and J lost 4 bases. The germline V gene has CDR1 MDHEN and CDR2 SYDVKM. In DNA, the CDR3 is TGTGCCAGCAGTCCTATACAGGGGTCAGATACGCAGTATTTT. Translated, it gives CASSPIQGSDTQYF. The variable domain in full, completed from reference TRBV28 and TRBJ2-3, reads DVKVTQSSRYLVKRTGEKVFLECVQDMDHENMFWYRQDPGLGLRLIYFSYDVKMKEKGDIPEGYSVSREKKERFSLILESASTNQTSMYLCASSPIQGSDTQYFGPGTRLTVL.

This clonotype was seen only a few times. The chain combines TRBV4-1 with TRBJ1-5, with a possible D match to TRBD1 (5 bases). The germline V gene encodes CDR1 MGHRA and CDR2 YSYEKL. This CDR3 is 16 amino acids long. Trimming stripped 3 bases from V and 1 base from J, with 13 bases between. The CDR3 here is CASSHQGAGSNQPQHF. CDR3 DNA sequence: TGCGCCAGCAGCCATCAAGGGGCGGGGAGCAATCAGCCCCAGCATTTT.

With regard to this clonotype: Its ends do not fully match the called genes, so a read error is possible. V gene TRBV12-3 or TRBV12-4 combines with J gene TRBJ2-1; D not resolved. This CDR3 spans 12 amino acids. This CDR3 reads CACSLKGPPEFF. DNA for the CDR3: TGTGCCTGCAGTTTAAAGGGCCCGCCAGAGTTCTTC.

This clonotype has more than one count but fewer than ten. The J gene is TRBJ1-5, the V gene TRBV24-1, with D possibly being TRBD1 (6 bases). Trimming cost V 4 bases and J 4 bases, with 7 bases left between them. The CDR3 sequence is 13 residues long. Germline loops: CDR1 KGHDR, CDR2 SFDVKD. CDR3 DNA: TGTGCCACCAGTGAAACAGGGAATCAGCCCCAGCATTTT. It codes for CATSETGNQPQHF.

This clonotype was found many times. The CDR3 here is CASSPSGIQPQHF. DNA of the CDR3: TGTGCCAGCAGCCCCTCGGGTATTCAGCCCCAGCATTTT. The chain couples TRBV7-2 to TRBJ1-5, with unresolved D. Germline loops: CDR1 SGHTA, CDR2 FQGNSA. The CDR3 consists of 13 residues. With 5 bases removed from V and 6 bases from J, the gap between germline ends came to 11 bases.

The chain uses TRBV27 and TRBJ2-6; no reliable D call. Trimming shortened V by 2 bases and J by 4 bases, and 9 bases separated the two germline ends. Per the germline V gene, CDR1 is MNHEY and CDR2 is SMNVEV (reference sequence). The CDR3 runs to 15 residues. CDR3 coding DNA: TGTGCCAGCAGTTTAACGGCTGGCGGGGCCAACGTCCTGACTTTC. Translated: CASSLTAGGANVLTF.

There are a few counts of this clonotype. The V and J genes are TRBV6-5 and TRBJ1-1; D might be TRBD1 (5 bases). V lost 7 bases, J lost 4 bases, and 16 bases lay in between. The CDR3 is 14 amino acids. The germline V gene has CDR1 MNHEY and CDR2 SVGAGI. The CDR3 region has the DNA TGTGCCAGCACCCCCTCGGGGGGAATCACTGAAGCTTTCTTT. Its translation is CASTPSGGITEAFF.

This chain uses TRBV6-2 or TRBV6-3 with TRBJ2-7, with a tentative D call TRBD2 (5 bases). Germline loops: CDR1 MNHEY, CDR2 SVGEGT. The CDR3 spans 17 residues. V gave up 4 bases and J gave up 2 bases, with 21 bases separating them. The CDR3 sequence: CASSSGISPLLTYEQYF. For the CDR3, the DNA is TGTGCCAGCAGTTCGGGAATTTCCCCCCTTCTAACCTACGAGCAGTACTTC.